Listed below are T cell receptor beta chains from one sample, sequenced in a study of glioma-infiltrating T cells after dendritic cell vaccination. Measured with immunoSEQ multiplex PCR; TCRdb has only the in-frame clones, and not every one. This table has 93,000 or so clones, more than 80% appearing once. Sequenced here: blood, sampled before dendritic cell vaccination. Receptors were obtained from a human donor with glioblastoma. Both conserved end residues are part of each CDR3. D genes are given only for firm matches. Expanded clones get a size class; other rows say once, few or many, or leave the size out.

>TRBV27|TRBJ1-4|NA|once
TGTGCCAGCAGCTCTACAGGGTTAGCAACTAATGAAAAACTGTTTTTT
CASSSTGLATNEKLFF
>TRBV30|TRBJ2-5|TRBD1|NA
TGTGCCTGGGGGGTGACAGGGCGGGAAGAGACCCAGTACTTC
CAWGVTGREETQYF
>TRBV4-1|TRBJ2-1|NA|NA
TGCGCCAGCAGCCCCACTTCTTACAATGAGCAGTTCTTC
CASSPTSYNEQFF
>TRBV5-4|TRBJ1-4|TRBD1|few
TGTGCCAGCAGCACTGGCGGACAGGGGTACGAAAAACTGTTTTTT
CASSTGGQGYEKLFF
>TRBV7-2|TRBJ2-7|TRBD1|NA
TGTGCCAGCAGCTTAGGGGACAGAATCTACGAGCAGTACTTC
CASSLGDRIYEQYF
>TRBV4-2|TRBJ2-1|NA|NA
TGTGCCAGCAGCCGCGGGACGGACAATAAGCAGTTCTTC
CASSRGTDNKQFF
>TRBV7-2|TRBJ2-5|TRBD2|once
TGTGCCAGCAGCTTAGCGGGTAGCGGGGGCCTTCCCGGGACCCAGTACTTC
CASSLAGSGGLPGTQYF
>TRBV19|TRBJ1-2|TRBD1|NA
TGTGCCAGTAGTATCTTCGGGACAGTCTATGGCTACACCTTC
CASSIFGTVYGYTF
>TRBV11-3|TRBJ1-4|NA|NA
TGTGCCAGCAGCTCAACACCCGCAACTAATGAAAAACTGTTTTTT
CASSSTPATNEKLFF
>TRBV5-1|TRBJ2-3|TRBD2|once
TGCGCCAGCAGCTTGGATGCTAGCGGGGACGCAGATACGCAGTATTTT
CASSLDASGDADTQYF
>TRBV10-1|TRBJ1-1|NA|NA
TGCGCCAGCAGTGAGTCTGGGCAGGGGCGGACTGAAGCTTTCTTT
CASSESGQGRTEAFF
>TRBV5-1|TRBJ2-2|TRBD1|NA
TGCGCCAGCAGCTGGGACAGGCTCGGGGAGCTGTTTTTT
CASSWDRLGELFF
>TRBV7-2|TRBJ2-3|TRBD2|NA
TGTGCCAGCAGCCCGGGGGGGCAGAAAGATACGCAGTATTTT
CASSPGGQKDTQYF
>TRBV5-6|TRBJ1-4|NA|few
TGTGCCAGCAGCTTGGCACAACAGGGTTTTTCTGAAAAACTGTTTTTT
CASSLAQQGFSEKLFF
>TRBV6-4|TRBJ2-2|NA|NA
TGTGCCAGCAGTGACCGTGCGGGCACCGGGGAGCTGTTTTTT
CASSDRAGTGELFF